This T cell receptor (beta chain) emerged from a study of T-cell reconstitution after alpha-beta-depleted transplantation in children (dated by TCRdb to the mid-2010s). Context from the whole study: T-cell immune reconstitution after TCRalphabeta/CD19-depleted allogeneic hematopoietic cell transplantation in children was quantitatively tracked in the study by means of TCR repertoire profiling.

This clonotype occurred a few times. The antigen it binds to is not known. Base qualities are not provided; no much larger clone lies one nucleotide away. The cysteine opens and the phenylalanine closes a CDR3 of 16 amino acids. Here the CDR3 DNA is all that survives: 48 bases in frame from base 1. CDR1 and CDR2 (SNHLY, FYNNEI) derive from the germline V gene. V is trimmed back by 3 bases and J by 2 bases, and the junction contains 4 bases that no gene match accounts for. Libraries were made using PCR. Sequencer: Illumina HiSeq 2500. Molecular barcoding was employed in the preparation of TCR libraries, with unique molecular identifiers being used to normalize TCRbeta repertoire quantification. In TCRdb, the public reads were trimmed at Q25 with fastp and aligned with MiXCR, with productive beta chains retained. CDR3 protein sequences are deduplicated, and each keeps its most common genes and DNA. Within this sample are about 480,000 distinct CDR3 sequences, with around 12% of them counted one time only. Of the sample, around 5.8% falls within the top ten clones.

This receptor was identified in a human donor who donated a stem cell graft to a child with combined immunodeficiency. In this chain, TRBV2 is recombined with TRBJ2-6; 7 central nucleotides agree with TRBD1. Sequences were derived from PBMCs from the stem cell graft donor, sampled from the stem cell graft. The CDR3 amino acid sequence is: CASSDTGVTGANVLTF. The sequenced DNA: TGTGCCAGCAGTGACACAGGGGTAACTGGGGCCAACGTCCTGACTTTC.